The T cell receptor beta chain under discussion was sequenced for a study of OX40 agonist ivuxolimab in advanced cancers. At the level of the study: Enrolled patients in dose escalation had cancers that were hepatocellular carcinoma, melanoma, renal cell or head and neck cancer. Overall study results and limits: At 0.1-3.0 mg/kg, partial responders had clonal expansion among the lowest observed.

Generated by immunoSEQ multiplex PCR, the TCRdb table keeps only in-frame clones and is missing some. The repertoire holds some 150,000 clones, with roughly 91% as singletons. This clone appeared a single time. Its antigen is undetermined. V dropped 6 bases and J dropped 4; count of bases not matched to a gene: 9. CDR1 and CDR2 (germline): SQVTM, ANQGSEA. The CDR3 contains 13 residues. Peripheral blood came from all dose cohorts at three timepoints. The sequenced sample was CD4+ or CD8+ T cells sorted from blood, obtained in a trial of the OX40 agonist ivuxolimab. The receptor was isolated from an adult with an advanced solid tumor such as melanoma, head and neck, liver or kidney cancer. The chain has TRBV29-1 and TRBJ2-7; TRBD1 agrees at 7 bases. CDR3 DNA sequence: TGCAGCGTCCTAAGGACAGGATCATACGAGCAGTACTTC. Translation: CSVLRTGSYEQYF.